This T cell receptor (beta chain) was documented in a study of cytomegalovirus exposure and HLA in healthy donors. Whole-study findings and limits: An analysis was carried out at a later point. It showed that HLA-associated TCR beta chains were more clonally expanded than equally common non-associated chains. HLA-A and HLA-B allele assignments for most subjects were reportedly predicted accurately using TCR beta sequences.

PCR used 60 Vbeta primers and 13 Jbeta primers. Libraries were prepared by immunoSEQ multiplex PCR; TCRdb keeps only in-frame clonotypes and omits some of them. Of approximately 150,000 clones in the sample, about 80% were seen once. Between the trimmed V and J ends, which lost 1 base and 3 bases, there was a span of 9 bases. Germline assignment: CDR1 MDHEN and CDR2 SYDVKM. The CDR3 totals 14 residues. Regarding this clone: Its specificity is not known.

The receptor was derived from a woman aged 40-49 years in good health and CMV-seropositive. Sequencing used PBMCs. The rearrangement links TRBV28 to TRBJ1-1; TRBD1 might be the D (5 bases). The CDR3 region is CASSLLGRDTEAFF. For the CDR3, the DNA is TGTGCCAGCAGTTTATTAGGCAGGGACACTGAAGCTTTCTTT.